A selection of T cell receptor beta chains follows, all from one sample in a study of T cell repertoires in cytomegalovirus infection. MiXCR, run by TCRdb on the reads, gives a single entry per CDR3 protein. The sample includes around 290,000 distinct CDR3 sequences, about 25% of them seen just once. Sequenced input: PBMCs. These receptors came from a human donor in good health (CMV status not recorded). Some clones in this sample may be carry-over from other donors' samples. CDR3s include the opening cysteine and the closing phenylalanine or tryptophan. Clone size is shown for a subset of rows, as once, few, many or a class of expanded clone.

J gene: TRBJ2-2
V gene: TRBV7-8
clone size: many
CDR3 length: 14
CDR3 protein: CASSLDRITGELFF

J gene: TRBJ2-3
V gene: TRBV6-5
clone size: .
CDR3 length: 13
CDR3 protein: CASRTGSTDTQYF

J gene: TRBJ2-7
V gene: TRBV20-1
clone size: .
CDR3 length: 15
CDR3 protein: CSAALPAGGSYEQYF

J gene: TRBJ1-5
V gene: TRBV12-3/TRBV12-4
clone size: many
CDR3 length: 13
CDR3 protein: CASSLAQDQPQHF

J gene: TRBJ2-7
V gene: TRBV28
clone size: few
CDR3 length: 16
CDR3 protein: CASSGIEDWRRHEQYF

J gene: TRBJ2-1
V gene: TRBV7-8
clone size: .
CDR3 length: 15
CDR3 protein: CASSKRTDSYNEQFF

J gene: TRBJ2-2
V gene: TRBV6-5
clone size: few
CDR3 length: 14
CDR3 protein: CASGRGGGTGELFF

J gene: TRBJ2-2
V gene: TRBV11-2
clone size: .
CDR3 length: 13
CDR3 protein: CASSLLSPGELFF

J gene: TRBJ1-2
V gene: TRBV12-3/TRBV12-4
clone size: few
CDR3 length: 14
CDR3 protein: CASSSRLANYGYTF

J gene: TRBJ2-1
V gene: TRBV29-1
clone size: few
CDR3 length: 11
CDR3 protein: CSVGPIPEQFF

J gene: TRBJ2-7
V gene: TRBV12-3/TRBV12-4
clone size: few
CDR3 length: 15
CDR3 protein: CASSLSTSGSYEQYF

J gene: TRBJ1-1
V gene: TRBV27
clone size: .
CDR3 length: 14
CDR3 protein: CASSLGQGWSEAFF

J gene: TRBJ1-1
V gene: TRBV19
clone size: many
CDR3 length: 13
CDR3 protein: CASSITVDTEAFF

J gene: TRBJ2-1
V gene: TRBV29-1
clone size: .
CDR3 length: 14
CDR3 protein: CSVGGLAGGIEQFF

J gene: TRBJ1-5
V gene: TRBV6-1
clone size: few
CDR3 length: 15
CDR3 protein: CASAQDRGQNQPQHF

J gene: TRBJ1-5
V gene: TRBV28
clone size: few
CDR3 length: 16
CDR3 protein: CASSVGGLYSNQPQHF

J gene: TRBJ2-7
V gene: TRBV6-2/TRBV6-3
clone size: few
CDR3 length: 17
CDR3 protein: CASSYSTSQALPGEQYF

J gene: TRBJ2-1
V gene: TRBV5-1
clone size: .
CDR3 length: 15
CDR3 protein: CASSLNGGAMDEQFF

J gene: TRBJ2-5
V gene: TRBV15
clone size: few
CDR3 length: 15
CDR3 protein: CATSRDIGEGETQYF

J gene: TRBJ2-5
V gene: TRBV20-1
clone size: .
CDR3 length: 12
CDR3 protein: CSARALAETQYF

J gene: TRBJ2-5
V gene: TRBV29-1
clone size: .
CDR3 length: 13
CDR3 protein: CSVEGRRQETQYF

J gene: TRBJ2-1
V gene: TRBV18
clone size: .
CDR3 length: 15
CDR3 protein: CASSPPGQGRNEQFF

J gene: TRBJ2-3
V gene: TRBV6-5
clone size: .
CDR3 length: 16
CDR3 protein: CASSEWRGTHTDTQYF

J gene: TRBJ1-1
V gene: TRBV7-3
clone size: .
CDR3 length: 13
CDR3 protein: CASCDRGCTEAFF

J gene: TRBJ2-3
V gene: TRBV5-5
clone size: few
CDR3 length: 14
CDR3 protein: CASSSRQGTDTQYF

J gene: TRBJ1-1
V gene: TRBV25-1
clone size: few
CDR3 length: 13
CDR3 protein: CASSLGGDIEAFF

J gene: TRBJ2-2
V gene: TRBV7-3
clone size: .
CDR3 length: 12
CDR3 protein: CASSRETGELFF